Following are 22 T cell receptor beta chains from one sample sequenced in a study of blood T cell repertoires in COVID-19. Some clones are missing from TCRdb's copy, which holds only in-frame ones; the method was immunoSEQ multiplex PCR. The table shows about 280,000 clones, with 82% occurring only once. The sample comprised PBMCs or T cells enriched from blood (not recorded which). All receptors come from a man aged 40-50 years who had been exposed to COVID-19.

This clone was recorded only once. The chain employs TRBV5-1 and TRBJ2-5; 9 bases are shared with TRBD1. The V gene end was trimmed by 4 bases and the J gene end by 5 bases; junction bases not matched to a gene: 9. Germline values: CDR1 SGHRS, CDR2 YFSETQ. This CDR3 region has 15 residues. The CDR3 is CASSPAGQGLETQYF. CDR3 bases: TGCGCCAGCAGCCCCGCGGGACAGGGTTTGGAGACCCAGTACTTC.

J is TRBJ2-1 and V is TRBV19; 14 bases are a match to TRBD2. CDR3 size: 18 residues. V trimming: 5 bases; J trimming: 3 bases; junction bases outside the gene matches: 9. Germline V CDR1 and CDR2: LNHDA, SQIVND (reference sequence). CDR3 in DNA: TGTGCCAGTAGTGTCGGGACTAGCGGGAGCAGGGACTACAATGAGCAGTTCTTC. Protein sequence: CASSVGTSGSRDYNEQFF.

The V gene is TRBV18, the J gene TRBJ2-2; 9 positions agree with TRBD1. CDR3 length: 16 amino acids. Germline V lookup: CDR1 KGHSH, CDR2 LQKENI. Germline trimming cut 4 bases from V and 7 bases from J; bases unmatched to any gene: 10. The CDR3 DNA reads TGTGCCAGCTCACTAGGACAGGGGCAGTTCGGCGGGGAGCTGTTTTTT. Amino acid sequence: CASSLGQGQFGGELFF. The variable domain in full, completed from reference TRBV18 and TRBJ2-2, reads NAGVMQNPRHLVRRRGQEARLRCSPMKGHSHVYWYRQLPEEGLKFMVYLQKENIIDESGMPKERFSAEFPKEGPSILRIQQVVRGDSAAYFCASSLGQGQFGGELFFGEGSRLTVL.

This clone was found once. The chain links TRBV6-5 to TRBJ1-6, with a possible D match to TRBD1 (5 bases). Deletions cut 2 bases from V and 7 bases from J, with 12 bases between. CDR1 MNHEY and CDR2 SVGAGI come from the germline V gene. The CDR3 consists of 15 residues. This chain's CDR3 is CASSYAGLENSPLHF. In nucleotides, the CDR3 is TGTGCCAGCAGTTACGCGGGACTAGAAAATTCACCCCTCCACTTT.

The count of this clone is one. This CDR3 is CASSSTGPTYGYTF. CDR3 coding DNA: TGTGCCAGCAGTTCTACAGGGCCCACCTATGGCTACACCTTC. This chain uses TRBV6-5 with TRBJ1-2; the D gene is possibly TRBD1 (6 bases). Trimming left V 4 bases short and J 4 bases short, with 13 bases between. This CDR3 contains 14 residues. Germline assignment: CDR1 MNHEY and CDR2 SVGAGI.

The chain recombines TRBV7-8 with TRBJ1-2; perhaps TRBD1 as D (5 bases). Trimming pared 10 bases from V and 4 bases from J, leaving 19 bases between. CDR1 is SGHVS and CDR2 is FQNEAQ in the germline V gene. The CDR3 length is 14 residues. DNA of the CDR3: TGTGCCACAGCCCCGGGGGTCTCCTCCTATGGCTACACCTTC. It codes for CATAPGVSSYGYTF.

The chain joins TRBV7-2 to TRBJ1-1; D perhaps matches TRBD1 (5 bases). The germline V gene encodes CDR1 SGHTA and CDR2 FQGNSA. This CDR3 is 15 amino acids long. The germline V and J ends were trimmed by 5 bases and 1 base, with 14 bases remaining between them. Here the CDR3 DNA reads TGTGCCAGCAGCCCGGACCGGGGGGGGAACACTGAAGCTTTCTTT. Encoded protein: CASSPDRGGNTEAFF.

This clone was observed a handful of times. The chain links TRBV9 to TRBJ2-7, with 8 nucleotides matching TRBD1. V lost 4 bases to trimming and J lost 13 bases; unmatched junction nucleotides: 13. This CDR3 spans 13 amino acids. The germline V gene has CDR1 SGDLS and CDR2 YYNGEE. CDR3 bases: TGTGCCAGCAGCATCACCGCCGGGGACAGGAGATACTTC. This codes for CASSITAGDRRYF.

The chain carries TRBV3-1 (or the pseudogene TRBV3-2) and TRBJ1-6, with D unclear. Per the germline V gene, CDR1 is LGHDT and CDR2 is YNNKEL (reference sequence). Trimming removed 5 bases at V and 9 bases at J, with 17 bases between. The length of the CDR3 is 15 residues. In DNA, the CDR3 is TGTGCCAGCAGCTCCGCGAGGGTATTGGGTTCACCCCTCCACTTT. This codes for CASSSARVLGSPLHF.

This chain joins TRBV11-2 and TRBJ1-4; TRBD1 is a possible D gene (5 bases). Trimming shortened V by 5 bases and J by 6 bases, and 22 bases separated the two germline ends. Germline CDR1 SGHAT, CDR2 FQNNGV. CDR3 length: 17 amino acids. CDR3 region: CASSQLVSGGRDEKLFF. The CDR3 region has the DNA TGTGCCAGCAGCCAATTAGTATCGGGGGGAAGGGATGAAAAACTGTTTTTT.

J is TRBJ2-3 and V is TRBV27, with a weak D call TRBD2 (6 bases). Germline V gene sequence: CDR1 MNHEY, CDR2 SMNVEV (reference sequence). CDR3 size: 15 residues. V lost 6 bases and J lost 0, with 13 bases in between. The CDR3 region has the DNA TGTGCCAGCAGGAGCGGGCCTTCTAGCACAGATACGCAGTATTTT. Protein product: CASRSGPSSTDTQYF.

The chain carries TRBV11-3 and TRBJ1-2; D gene ambiguous. V gave up 3 bases and J gave up 2 bases, with 7 bases separating them. Germline V gives CDR1 SGHNT, CDR2 YENEEA. The CDR3 has 13 amino acids. The CDR3: CASSLGRNYGYTF. CDR3 coding DNA: TGTGCCAGCAGCTTGGGCAGGAACTATGGCTACACCTTC.

The V gene is TRBV30, the J gene TRBJ2-5; a possible D gene is TRBD2 (6 bases). Between the trimmed V and J ends, which lost 3 bases and 4 bases, there was a span of 12 bases. CDR1 is GTSNPN and CDR2 is SVGIG in the germline V gene (reference sequence). CDR3 length: 13 amino acids. The CDR3 spells CAWRGGPLETQYF. CDR3 nucleotide sequence: TGTGCCTGGAGGGGGGGTCCCTTAGAGACCCAGTACTTC.

V is TRBV5-1 and J is TRBJ2-3, with 13 positions matching TRBD2. This CDR3 region has 16 residues. V lost 4 bases to trimming and J lost 3 bases; unmatched junction nucleotides: 5. Germline CDR1 and CDR2: SGHRS and YFSETQ. CDR3 sequence: CASSRPGLAGTDTQYF. The CDR3 region has the DNA TGCGCCAGCAGCCGTCCGGGACTAGCGGGAACAGATACGCAGTATTTT. Filled out from reference TRBV5-1 and TRBJ2-3, the complete variable domain reads KAGVTQTPRYLIKTRGQQVTLSCSPISGHRSVSWYQQTPGQGLQFLFEYFSETQRNKGNFPGRFSGRQFSNSRSEMNVSTLELGDSALYLCASSRPGLAGTDTQYFGPGTRLTVL.

This chain connects TRBV7-9 to TRBJ1-3, with TRBD1 as a possible D gene (6 bases). V lost 2 bases and J lost 0, with 17 bases in between. The CDR3 extends over 18 amino acids. Germline loops: CDR1 SEHNR, CDR2 FQNEAQ (reference sequence). Here the CDR3 reads CASSLPARQGTSGNTIYF. The CDR3 region has the DNA TGTGCCAGCAGCTTACCAGCCCGTCAGGGGACCTCTGGAAACACCATATATTTT. Full variable domain (rest looked up from reference TRBV7-9 and TRBJ1-3): DTGVSQNPRHKITKRGQNVTFRCDPISEHNRLYWYRQTLGQGPEFLTYFQNEAQLEKSRLLSDRFSAERPKGSFSTLEIQRTEQGDSAMYLCASSLPARQGTSGNTIYFGEGSWLTVV.

The rearrangement links TRBV27 to TRBJ2-1; D gene ambiguous. The CDR3 runs 18 residues. Per germline, CDR1 MNHEY and CDR2 SMNVEV (reference sequence). Trimming took 2 bases from V and 1 from J, leaving 18 bases between them. The CDR3 loop reads CASSLVLLAETSYNEQFF. The CDR3 DNA is TGTGCCAGCAGTTTAGTACTGCTCGCGGAAACTTCCTACAATGAGCAGTTCTTC.

Regarding this clone: Other DNA sequences from this sample encode an identical CDR3 as well. V is TRBV5-1 and J is TRBJ2-2; possible D gene TRBD1, 6 bases. Per the germline V gene, CDR1 is SGHRS and CDR2 is YFSETQ. The CDR3 extends over 14 amino acids. The V and J ends lost 4 bases and 4 bases respectively, with 11 bases between them. Here the CDR3 reads CASSPGQSTGELFF. Here the CDR3 DNA reads TGCGCCAGCAGCCCGGGACAATCCACCGGGGAGCTGTTTTTT. The whole variable domain, remainder taken from reference TRBV5-1 and TRBJ2-2, is KAGVTQTPRYLIKTRGQQVTLSCSPISGHRSVSWYQQTPGQGLQFLFEYFSETQRNKGNFPGRFSGRQFSNSRSEMNVSTLELGDSALYLCASSPGQSTGELFFGEGSRLTVL.

The chain joins TRBV30 to TRBJ1-2; D gene uncertain. CDR1 is GTSNPN, CDR2 SVGIG, per germline (reference sequence). V dropped 0 bases and J dropped 7 bases, with 24 bases sitting between them. The CDR3 spans 17 residues. The CDR3 region has the DNA TGTGCCTGGAGTGTACTGAGTGGGAGCCGCGGGGTGGGTGGCTACACCTTC. Residues: CAWSVLSGSRGVGGYTF.

The DNA of the CDR3 is TGTGCCAGCAGCTTAGCGGGTGGCGGCTCCTACAATGAGCAGTTCTTC. This codes for CASSLAGGGSYNEQFF. V usage is TRBV11-1 and J usage is TRBJ2-1; D unclear. V lost 0 bases to trimming and J lost 0 bases, with 9 bases between them. The CDR3 is 16 residues long. Germline V CDR1 and CDR2: SGHAT, FQDESV (reference sequence).

The chain couples TRBV14 to TRBJ1-5; D might be TRBD1 (6 bases). The germline CDR1 and CDR2 sequences are SGHDN and FVKESK. The CDR3 loop spans 15 amino acids. V was shortened by 3 bases and J by 5 bases, with 14 bases between the two germline ends. The CDR3 sequence: CASSHSGTHDQPQHF. In DNA form, the CDR3 reads TGTGCCAGCAGCCATAGTGGGACACATGATCAGCCCCAGCATTTT.

This clone came up a few times. The rearrangement joins TRBV4-1 to TRBJ1-5; 11 nucleotides align to TRBD1. The CDR3 covers 17 residues. Losses at the gene ends were 5 bases for V and 0 bases for J; bases not matched to a gene: 6. Germline CDR1 MGHRA, CDR2 YSYEKL. The CDR3 bases are TGCGCCAGCAGCGACGGACAGGGGGCTTATAGCAATCAGCCCCAGCATTTT. Residues: CASSDGQGAYSNQPQHF.

The chain couples TRBV9 to TRBJ2-1; 8 bases are shared with TRBD2. This CDR3 has 14 amino acids. The germline CDR1 and CDR2 sequences are SGDLS and YYNGEE. J was trimmed by 10 bases and V by 2 bases; bases with no gene match: 8. DNA of the CDR3: TGTGCCAGCAGCGTCGGACTAGCTGGTCGAGAGCAGTTCTTC. This codes for CASSVGLAGREQFF.